Below, 19 T cell receptor beta chains from the same sample are listed, as sequenced in a study of regulatory T cells in long-lasting Graves disease. Through Arm-PCR of CDR3 regions and iRepertoire HTBI primers, TCR beta libraries were built. TCRdb itself ran the multiplex PCR reads through MiXCR, one entry per CDR3 protein. The data show a few hundred thousand distinct CDR3 sequences, approximately 18% seen once. Sample time point: newly diagnosed GD, antithyroid drugs for less than 3 months. Making the TCR library involved RNA that had been extracted from PBMCs. The data also belong to a second study, concerning T cells in Graves' hyperthyroidism and ophthalmopathy.

The specimen comprised peripheral blood mononuclear cells (PBMCs), sampled at new diagnosis, from a patient treated with antithyroid drugs. These receptors all come from a woman aged 25 to 39 with Graves disease.

The chain couples TRBV6-2 or TRBV6-3 to TRBJ1-1; D possibly corresponds to TRBD1 (5 bases). The CDR3 has 14 amino acids. Germline CDR1 MNHEY, CDR2 SVGEGT. V was cut by 7 bases and J by 2 bases, with 14 bases left in between. CDR3 loop: CASKEGRINTEAFF. The CDR3 nucleotides read TGTGCCAGCAAGGAGGGGAGGATAAACACTGAAGCTTTCTTT.

This clonotype was recorded a few times. This chain links TRBV30 with TRBJ2-7, with TRBD2 identical over 8 bases. The V gene end was trimmed by 0 bases and the J gene end by 2 bases; junction bases not matched to a gene: 3. This CDR3 is built from 14 residues. Per the germline V gene, CDR1 is GTSNPN and CDR2 is SVGIG (reference sequence). CDR3 DNA: TGTGCCTGGAGTGTACAGCGGGGGCCCTACGAGCAGTACTTC. Amino acid sequence: CAWSVQRGPYEQYF.

The chain employs TRBV12-3 or TRBV12-4 and TRBJ2-5; TRBD2 might be the D (6 bases). With the DNA end fitting TRBJ2-1 better, the J assignment may be wrong. CDR3 size: 15 residues. The CDR3 DNA is TGTGCCAGCAGTTCCGAGCTACTAGCCGCGGCTGAGCAGTTCTTC. Translation gives CASSSELLAAAEQFF.

The chain employs TRBV7-9 and TRBJ1-6, with D unresolved. Trimming removed 1 base from V and 10 bases from J, with 11 bases in between. This CDR3 has 14 amino acids. Germline V gene sequence: CDR1 SEHNR, CDR2 FQNEAQ (reference sequence). Here the CDR3 DNA reads TGTGCCAGCAGCTTAGGGGGTATAGGGTCACCCCTCCACTTT. As protein: CASSLGGIGSPLHF.

This clonotype appeared many times. The chain uses TRBV15 and TRBJ1-5; tentative D call: TRBD1 (6 bases). The CDR3 covers 19 residues. V dropped 1 base and J dropped 0 bases, with 19 bases sitting between them. Per the germline V gene, CDR1 is LNHNV and CDR2 is YYDKDF (reference sequence). The CDR3 DNA follows: TGTGCCACCAGCAGAGTCCGAGGGGGAGGAGGTTATAGCAATCAGCCCCAGCATTTT. Protein sequence: CATSRVRGGGGYSNQPQHF.

This clonotype was observed at least ten times. CDR3 sequence reads: CASSPEQSARTEAFF. CDR3 bases: TGCGCCAGCAGCCCCGAACAAAGCGCACGGACTGAAGCTTTCTTT. The V gene is TRBV5-1, the J gene TRBJ1-1, with D unresolved. CDR1 and CDR2 (germline): SGHRS, YFSETQ. This CDR3 contains 15 residues. Trimming took 4 bases from V and 5 from J, leaving 18 bases between them.

This clonotype appeared many times. The rearrangement links TRBV28 to TRBJ2-7; D unresolved. Germline CDR1 and CDR2: MDHEN and SYDVKM. The ends were cut back, 2 bases at V and 2 bases at J, with 13 bases in the middle. The CDR3 is 15 amino acids. The CDR3, as DNA: TGTGCCAGCAGTTTAGTCAGAACGCTAACCTACGAGCAGTACTTC. Encoded protein: CASSLVRTLTYEQYF.

Ten or more counts support this clonotype. The rearrangement joins TRBV2 to TRBJ2-1, with D possibly matching TRBD1 (6 bases). V was trimmed by 6 bases and J by 7 bases, leaving 10 bases between them. The CDR3 consists of 12 residues. CDR1 SNHLY and CDR2 FYNNEI come from the germline V gene. The CDR3 DNA reads TGTGCCAGCAGCCAACAGGGAAATGAGCAGTTCTTC. Its translation: CASSQQGNEQFF.

This clonotype occurred a few times. A much larger clone is a single base away; this may be a read error. The rearrangement uses TRBV24-1 and TRBJ1-1; no clear D gene. This CDR3 is 12 amino acids long. Germline V gives CDR1 KGHDR, CDR2 SFDVKD. This chain's CDR3 is CATRGKDAEASF. As DNA, the CDR3 is TGTGCCACCAGGGGGAAAGATGCAGAAGCTTCCTTT.

The gene calls are TRBV11-1 and TRBJ2-1; D call uncertain. V lost 1 base, J lost 2 bases, and 12 bases lay in between. The germline V gene has CDR1 SGHAT and CDR2 FQDESV (reference sequence). The CDR3 is made up of 16 amino acids. CDR3 bases: TGTGCCAGCAGCTTAGGCCACAGCCTCCCCTACAATGAGCAGTTCTTC. Its translation: CASSLGHSLPYNEQFF.

Many counts were recorded for this clonotype. The DNA of the CDR3 is TGTGCCAGCAGCGAGGGAGGCAAAAGCTACAATGAGCAGTTCTTC. It codes for CASSEGGKSYNEQFF. The chain is built from TRBV2 and TRBJ2-1, with D possibly being TRBD2 (6 bases). Germline CDR1 SNHLY, CDR2 FYNNEI. V lost 6 bases and J lost 3, with 15 bases in between. This CDR3 region has 15 residues.

This clonotype is a singleton in its sample. A far larger clone is off by one base, so a read error is likely. The CDR3 nucleotides read TGTGCCAGCAGTTATACCGGGACAGGGGGAAACACTGAAGCTTTCTTT. This gives the protein CASSYTGTGGNTEAFF. This sequence joins TRBV12-3 or TRBV12-4 and TRBJ1-1, with TRBD1 matching 11 bases. Trimming at V came to 4 bases and at J to 2 bases, leaving 6 bases not matched to a gene. The CDR3 is 16 residues long.

Many counts were recorded for this clonotype. The J gene is TRBJ1-5, the V gene TRBV12-3 or TRBV12-4; tentatively, D is TRBD1 (5 bases). Trimming shortened V by 6 bases and J by 2 bases, and 8 bases separated the two germline ends. The CDR3 covers 13 residues. The CDR3 region is CASRGDRNQPQHF. DNA of the CDR3: TGTGCCAGCAGAGGGGACCGCAATCAGCCCCAGCATTTT.

This clonotype came up many times. The chain joins TRBV7-9 to TRBJ2-1; D is unclear. The CDR3 length is 16 residues. V lost 6 bases to trimming and J lost 3 bases, with 18 bases between them. Germline V gene lookup returns CDR1 SEHNR and CDR2 FQNEAQ (reference sequence). The DNA of the CDR3 is TGTGCCAGCAGTCTGAGTGGCGTCAGCTTCTACAATGAGCAGTTCTTC. Protein sequence: CASSLSGVSFYNEQFF.

Note on this clonotype: This clone may be a read error of a much larger clone one base away. The rearrangement links TRBV12-3 or TRBV12-4 to TRBJ2-2; 7 nucleotides match TRBD2. The CDR3 has 15 residues. DNA for the CDR3: TGTGCCAGCAGTTCAAGCGGGACGAACACCGGGGAGCTGCTTTTT. Translated, it gives CASSSSGTNTGELLF.

This clonotype was seen at least ten times. This chain links TRBV19 with TRBJ1-2, with a tentative D call TRBD1 (5 bases). With 6 bases removed from V and 4 bases from J, the gap between germline ends came to 15 bases. The CDR3 contains 14 residues. CDR1 is LNHDA and CDR2 is SQIVND in the germline V gene (reference sequence). For the CDR3, the DNA is TGTGCCAGTAGCACTACGACAGACATCTATGGCTACACCTTC. It codes for CASSTTTDIYGYTF. Full variable domain (remainder filled in from reference TRBV19 and TRBJ1-2): DGGITQSPKYLFRKEGQNVTLSCEQNLNHDAMYWYRQDPGQGLRLIYYSQIVNDFQKGDIAEGYSVSREKKESFPLTVTSAQKNPTAFYLCASSTTTDIYGYTFGSGTRLTVV.

This sequence joins TRBV11-2 and TRBJ1-1, with 9 bases that match TRBD1. Germline CDR1 reads SGHAT; CDR2 reads FQNNGV. CDR3 size: 15 residues. V was clipped by 5 bases and J by 3 bases; unmatched bases: 7. The CDR3 spells CASSNRGQGDTEAFF. The CDR3 DNA is TGTGCCAGCAGCAACCGGGGACAGGGCGACACTGAAGCTTTCTTT. Combining the CDR3 with reference TRBV11-2 and TRBJ1-1 gives the whole variable domain EAGVAQSPRYKIIEKRQSVAFWCNPISGHATLYWYQQILGQGPKLLIQFQNNGVVDDSQLPKDRFSAERLKGVDSTLKIQPAKLEDSAVYLCASSNRGQGDTEAFFGQGTRLTVV.

The chain joins TRBV6-2 or TRBV6-3 to TRBJ1-5; the match to TRBD1 covers 7 bases. CDR3 length equals 16 residues. V lost 8 bases to trimming and J lost 0 bases; unmatched junction nucleotides: 10. Germline V gene lookup returns CDR1 MNHEY and CDR2 SVGEGT. DNA for the CDR3: TGTGCCAGCTCCCTTCCAGGGGGACGTAGCAATCAGCCCCAGCATTTT. Protein: CASSLPGGRSNQPQHF.

This clonotype was counted between two and nine times. The V gene is TRBV6-2 or TRBV6-3, the J gene TRBJ2-7; 7 nucleotides line up with TRBD1. The CDR3 runs to 16 residues. J was trimmed by 2 bases and V by 7 bases; bases with no gene match: 14. CDR1 is MNHEY, CDR2 SVGEGT, per germline. The CDR3 spells CASTTSPSGTAYEQYF. Written as DNA, the CDR3 is TGTGCCAGCACCACCTCACCATCCGGGACAGCCTACGAGCAGTACTTC.